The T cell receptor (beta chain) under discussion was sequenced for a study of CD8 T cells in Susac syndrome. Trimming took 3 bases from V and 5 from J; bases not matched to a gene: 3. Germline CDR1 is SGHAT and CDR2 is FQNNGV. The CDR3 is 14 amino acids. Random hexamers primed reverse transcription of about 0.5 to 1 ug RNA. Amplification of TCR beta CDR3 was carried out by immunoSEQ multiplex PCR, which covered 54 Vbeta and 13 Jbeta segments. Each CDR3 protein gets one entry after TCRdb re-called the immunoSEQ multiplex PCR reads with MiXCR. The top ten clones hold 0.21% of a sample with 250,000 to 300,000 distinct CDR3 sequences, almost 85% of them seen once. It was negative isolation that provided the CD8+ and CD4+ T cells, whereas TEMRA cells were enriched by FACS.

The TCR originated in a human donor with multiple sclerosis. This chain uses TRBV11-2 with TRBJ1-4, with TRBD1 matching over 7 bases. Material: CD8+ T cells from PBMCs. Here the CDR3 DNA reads TGTGCCAGCAGCTTCGGACAGGAGAATGAAAAACTGTTTTTT. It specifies CASSFGQENEKLFF.